The clone carrying this T cell receptor beta chain was picked up a small number of times. Its cognate antigen is unknown. The data were taken from a study of cytomegalovirus exposure and HLA in healthy donors. Findings of the study overall: In an earlier analysis, most TCR beta V segments were productive about 87% or about 30% of the time. CMV serostatus stood as the only immune exposure information on hand. When analyzed later, a missense DCLRE1C variant was found to be linked to TCR beta V- and J-gene trimming. Researchers reported in a later analysis that common viral pathogens appeared linked to several top clusters.

Amplification used 60 Vbeta primers and 13 Jbeta primers. TCRdb's table, derived via immunoSEQ multiplex PCR, lists solely in-frame clones and lacks some. Among about 120,000 clones listed, around four fifths were seen once. CDR1 is SGHKS and CDR2 is YYEKEE in the germline V gene (reference sequence). The length of the CDR3 is 16 residues. V lost 1 base, J lost 0 bases, and 10 bases lay in between. The receptor was derived from a man between 60 and 70 years old in good health and CMV-seropositive. Sequencing was performed on PBMCs. This rearrangement joins TRBV5-5 to TRBJ2-2, with a possible D match to TRBD1 (5 bases). CDR3 coding DNA: TGTGCCAGCAGCTTGCCAAGGGGCGCGAACACCGGGGAGCTGTTTTTT. Translation: CASSLPRGANTGELFF.